These T cell receptor beta chains were read from a single sample in a study of cytomegalovirus exposure and HLA in healthy donors. Sequencing used immunoSEQ multiplex PCR; TCRdb keeps in-frame clones, though not all of them. The sample has about 160,000 clones; 60% to 85% are singletons. Material: PBMCs. These receptors were taken from a man aged 25-45 years in good health and CMV-seropositive. The CDR3 runs from the conserved cysteine through the conserved F or W. D genes are given only for firm matches. Clone size appears in some rows only: once, few, many, or a class for an expanded clone.

V: TRBV7-3; J: TRBJ2-3; length: 16; size: -; D: TRBD2; CDR3: CASSLISGGEPDTQYF; DNA: TGTGCCAGCAGCTTAATTAGCGGGGGGGAACCAGATACGCAGTATTTT
V: TRBV11-3; J: TRBJ2-3; length: 12; size: few; D: -; CDR3: CASSPDTYTQYF; DNA: TGTGCCAGCAGCCCCGACACTTATACGCAGTATTTT
V: TRBV6-1; J: TRBJ2-1; length: 16; size: -; D: TRBD1; CDR3: CASSGLTGYTYNEQFF; DNA: TGTGCCAGCAGTGGGCTGACAGGGTATACCTACAATGAGCAGTTCTTC
V: TRBV4-3; J: TRBJ2-5; length: 19; size: -; D: TRBD2; CDR3: CASSQDVASGGGYQETQYF; DNA: TGCGCCAGCAGCCAAGATGTTGCTAGCGGGGGGGGTTACCAAGAGACCCAGTACTTC
V: TRBV6-5; J: TRBJ2-3; length: 14; size: -; D: TRBD1; CDR3: CASSRGDRLDTQYF; DNA: TGTGCCAGCAGTCGTGGGGACAGGTTGGATACGCAGTATTTT
V: TRBV4-1; J: TRBJ1-4; length: 15; size: -; D: -; CDR3: CASSQGTHENEKLFF; DNA: TGCGCCAGCAGCCAAGGGACACACGAAAATGAAAAACTGTTTTTT
V: TRBV4-3; J: TRBJ2-1; length: 18; size: -; D: -; CDR3: CASSQDRVFRPRDNEQFF; DNA: TGCGCCAGCAGCCAAGATCGTGTATTTAGGCCTCGGGACAATGAGCAGTTCTTC
V: TRBV29-1; J: TRBJ2-7; length: 15; size: -; D: TRBD1; CDR3: CSVELRDRDAYEQYF; DNA: TGCAGCGTTGAACTCCGGGACAGAGATGCCTACGAGCAGTACTTC
V: TRBV10-3; J: TRBJ2-7; length: 14; size: -; D: TRBD1; CDR3: CAISEGQVTNEQYF; DNA: TGTGCCATCAGTGAGGGACAGGTTACGAACGAGCAGTACTTC
V: TRBV2; J: TRBJ2-1; length: 14; size: -; D: TRBD2; CDR3: CASSERGGTNEQFF; DNA: TGTGCCAGCAGTGAGCGGGGGGGAACCAATGAGCAGTTCTTC
V: TRBV27; J: TRBJ1-2; length: 14; size: -; D: -; CDR3: CASSFSSRDYGYTF; DNA: TGTGCCAGCAGTTTTTCTTCCCGAGACTATGGCTACACCTTC
V: TRBV6-1; J: TRBJ1-5; length: 13; size: few; D: -; CDR3: CASSEEGDQPQHF; DNA: TGTGCCAGCAGTGAAGAGGGGGATCAGCCCCAGCATTTT
V: TRBV10-3; J: TRBJ1-1; length: 14; size: -; D: TRBD1; CDR3: CAIRRDRGSFEAFF; DNA: TGTGCCATCAGAAGGGACAGGGGATCCTTTGAAGCTTTCTTT
V: TRBV9; J: TRBJ2-7; length: 15; size: -; D: TRBD1; CDR3: CASSPRDRGSYEQYF; DNA: TGTGCCAGCAGCCCCCGGGACAGGGGCTCCTACGAGCAGTACTTC
V: TRBV4-3; J: TRBJ2-3; length: 16; size: -; D: TRBD1; CDR3: CASSQGQGAYTDTQYF; DNA: TGCGCCAGCAGCCAAGGACAGGGGGCATACACAGATACGCAGTATTTT
V: TRBV27; J: TRBJ2-3; length: 15; size: -; D: TRBD2; CDR3: CASRLMGGGTDTQYF; DNA: TGTGCCAGCCGTCTCATGGGGGGGGGCACAGATACGCAGTATTTT
V: TRBV4-1; J: TRBJ2-7; length: 13; size: -; D: -; CDR3: CATSTGPLGEQYF; DNA: TGCGCCACCTCGACAGGCCCCCTAGGCGAGCAGTACTTC
V: TRBV4-1; J: TRBJ2-7; length: 13; size: -; D: -; CDR3: CASSPYPRDEQYF; DNA: TGCGCCAGCAGCCCCTACCCTCGGGACGAGCAGTACTTC
V: TRBV28; J: TRBJ1-1; length: 11; size: -; D: TRBD1; CDR3: CASSRRDRAFF; DNA: TGTGCCAGCAGCCGCCGGGACAGGGCTTTCTTT
V: TRBV19; J: TRBJ2-3; length: 13; size: once; D: TRBD2; CDR3: CASSLTSEDTQYF; DNA: TGTGCCAGTAGTTTGACTAGCGAAGATACGCAGTATTTT
V: TRBV9; J: TRBJ2-3; length: 19; size: -; D: TRBD2; CDR3: CASSVVAGGGLVGRDTQYF; DNA: TGTGCCAGCAGCGTAGTAGCGGGGGGGGGCCTAGTAGGGCGAGATACGCAGTATTTT
V: TRBV25-1; J: TRBJ2-1; length: 16; size: -; D: -; CDR3: CASSGGLASSYNEQFF; DNA: TGTGCCAGCAGTGGAGGTCTAGCCAGCTCCTACAATGAGCAGTTCTTC
V: TRBV6-1; J: TRBJ2-2; length: 14; size: few; D: TRBD2; CDR3: CASRGLARAGELFF; DNA: TGTGCCAGCAGAGGACTAGCTCGCGCCGGGGAGCTGTTTTTT